Listed here are 27 T cell receptor beta chains from one sample, sequenced in a study of blood T cell repertoires in COVID-19. Using immunoSEQ multiplex PCR, the repertoire was profiled, and TCRdb retains in-frame clones only, with some absent. The sample has 410,000 or so clones, 89% seen once. The sequenced material came from peripheral blood. Source of these receptors: a woman aged 40 to 55 with COVID-19, enrolled during active disease.

The rearrangement links TRBV28 to TRBJ1-1, with D possibly matching TRBD1 (5 bases). Trimming removed 6 bases from V and 4 bases from J, with 21 bases in between. Germline-derived CDR1 and CDR2 are MDHEN and SYDVKM. The CDR3 extends over 16 amino acids. CDR3 in DNA: TGTGCCAGCAGCACCCCTCTCGGGCGAAGGGGCACTGAAGCTTTCTTT. Amino acids: CASSTPLGRRGTEAFF.

This sequence joins TRBV5-4 and TRBJ2-7; D is unresolved. CDR1 SGHNT and CDR2 YYREEE come from the germline V gene (reference sequence). With 2 bases removed from V and 5 bases from J, the gap between germline ends came to 8 bases. CDR3 length equals 12 residues. The CDR3 bases are TGTGCCAGCAGCTTCGAGTTCCACGAGCAGTACTTC. It codes for CASSFEFHEQYF. Filled out from reference TRBV5-4 and TRBJ2-7, the complete variable domain reads ETGVTQSPTHLIKTRGQQVTLRCSSQSGHNTVSWYQQALGQGPQFIFQYYREEENGRGNFPPRFSGLQFPNYSSELNVNALELDDSALYLCASSFEFHEQYFGPGTRLTVT.

The V and J genes are TRBV15 and TRBJ2-1; 8 bases fit TRBD1. CDR3 size: 15 residues. Trimming at V came to 0 bases and at J to 6 bases, leaving 4 bases not matched to a gene. From germline, CDR1 is LNHNV and CDR2 YYDKDF (reference sequence). This CDR3 is CATSRETGAANEQFF. CDR3 nucleotides: TGTGCCACCAGCAGAGAGACAGGGGCTGCCAATGAGCAGTTCTTC.

This clone appeared once. The genes are TRBV4-3 and TRBJ1-2; 8 nucleotides match TRBD1. Losses at the gene ends were 0 bases for V and 4 bases for J; bases not matched to a gene: 7. From germline, CDR1 is LGHNA and CDR2 YSLEER. This CDR3 region has 16 residues. CDR3 sequence: CASSQEQGASGYGYTF. The CDR3 nucleotides are TGCGCCAGCAGCCAAGAGCAGGGGGCCTCTGGCTATGGCTACACCTTC.

This rearrangement joins TRBV7-3 to TRBJ2-2, with D possibly being TRBD2 (7 bases). This CDR3 is 18 amino acids long. The V end was cut by 0 bases, the J end by 4 bases, with 18 bases between. Per germline, CDR1 SGHTA and CDR2 FQGTGA. The CDR3 loop reads CASSLTPSRGGLTGELFF. As DNA, the CDR3 is TGTGCCAGCAGCTTAACCCCGTCGAGGGGGGGCCTCACCGGGGAGCTGTTTTTT.

The chain combines TRBV7-9 with TRBJ2-5, with 9 nucleotides matching TRBD1. The germline gives CDR1 SEHNR, CDR2 FQNEAQ (reference sequence). J lost 2 bases, V lost 1 base, and 2 bases had no gene match. This CDR3 spans 15 amino acids. The chain's CDR3 is CASSLVQGAQETQYF. The DNA for the CDR3 is TGTGCCAGCAGCTTAGTACAGGGGGCACAAGAGACCCAGTACTTC.

The chain joins TRBV5-4 to TRBJ1-1, with D perhaps matching TRBD1 (6 bases). The CDR3 length is 16 residues. The V gene lost 4 bases and the J gene lost 3 bases, with 19 bases spanning the gap. In germline, CDR1 is SGHNT, CDR2 YYREEE (reference sequence). CDR3 in amino acids: CASSPRAGERYTEAFF. The CDR3 DNA follows: TGTGCCAGCAGCCCCCGGGCAGGGGAGAGGTACACTGAAGCTTTCTTT.

The chain combines TRBV7-2 with TRBJ2-1, with D perhaps TRBD1 (6 bases). Germline CDR1 is SGHTA and CDR2 is FQGNSA. The CDR3 has 14 amino acids. The germline V and J ends were trimmed by 5 bases and 6 bases, with 14 bases remaining between them. CDR3 sequence reads: CASSVNRVTNEQFF. CDR3 DNA: TGTGCCAGCAGCGTGAACAGGGTCACCAATGAGCAGTTCTTC. Full variable domain (remainder filled in from reference TRBV7-2 and TRBJ2-1): GAGVSQSPSNKVTEKGKDVELRCDPISGHTALYWYRQSLGQGLEFLIYFQGNSAPDKSGLPSDRFSAERTGGSVSTLTIQRTQQEDSAVYLCASSVNRVTNEQFFGPGTRLTVL.

The V call is TRBV27, the J call TRBJ2-7; TRBD1 matches 9 bases. Trimming at V came to 5 bases and at J to 4 bases, leaving 6 bases not matched to a gene. Germline CDR1 reads MNHEY; CDR2 reads SMNVEV (reference sequence). The CDR3 loop spans 14 amino acids. CDR3 sequence reads: CASSRRDREYEQYF. The DNA of the CDR3 is TGTGCCAGCAGTCGCAGGGACAGGGAGTACGAGCAGTACTTC.

The chain is built from TRBV28 and TRBJ1-1; no clear D gene. CDR3 size: 13 residues. Per germline, CDR1 MDHEN and CDR2 SYDVKM. Trimming took 4 bases from V and 4 from J, leaving 10 bases between them. The CDR3 DNA follows: TGTGCCAGCAGTTCCGGGAGGAGCACTGAAGCTTTCTTT. This translates into CASSSGRSTEAFF.

The gene calls are TRBV7-2 and TRBJ2-7; 7 positions match TRBD1. V shed 0 bases, J shed 3 bases, and the junction held 5 bases outside the gene matches. CDR1 and CDR2 (germline): SGHTA, FQGNSA. The CDR3 contains 15 residues. The CDR3 sequence is CASSLARTGYYEQYF. The CDR3 bases are TGTGCCAGCAGCTTAGCCCGGACAGGATACTACGAGCAGTACTTC.

V usage is TRBV7-2 and J usage is TRBJ1-5, with D unresolved. Trimming cost V 5 bases and J 6 bases, with 14 bases left between them. CDR1 is SGHTA, CDR2 FQGNSA, per germline. This CDR3 has 14 amino acids. As DNA, the CDR3 is TGTGCCAGCAGCGACCTCGGGTGGCGTCAGCCCCAGCATTTT. Amino acid sequence: CASSDLGWRQPQHF.

This chain connects TRBV19 to TRBJ1-1, with D perhaps matching TRBD1 (5 bases). This CDR3 is 14 amino acids long. V dropped 3 bases and J dropped 1 base, with 9 bases sitting between them. Germline V lookup: CDR1 LNHDA, CDR2 SQIVND (reference sequence). The CDR3 sequence is CASSIGRANTEAFF. CDR3 in DNA: TGTGCCAGTAGTATCGGCAGGGCGAACACTGAAGCTTTCTTT. Full variable domain (rest looked up from reference TRBV19 and TRBJ1-1): DGGITQSPKYLFRKEGQNVTLSCEQNLNHDAMYWYRQDPGQGLRLIYYSQIVNDFQKGDIAEGYSVSREKKESFPLTVTSAQKNPTAFYLCASSIGRANTEAFFGQGTRLTVV.

This chain joins TRBV19 and TRBJ1-2; D may be TRBD1 (6 bases). CDR3 length equals 16 residues. Trimming stripped 6 bases from V and 8 bases from J, with 25 bases between. Germline CDR1 is LNHDA and CDR2 is SQIVND (reference sequence). CDR3 coding DNA: TGTGCCAGTAGCACCTTACAGGGTTTTGAGGGTCGCGGCTACACCTTC. This gives the protein CASSTLQGFEGRGYTF.

This chain uses TRBV5-1 with TRBJ1-4; D possibly corresponds to TRBD1 (5 bases). The CDR3 contains 14 residues. From germline, CDR1 is SGHRS and CDR2 YFSETQ. The ends were cut back, 1 base at V and 3 bases at J, with 7 bases in the middle. The CDR3 reads CASSLSGPNEKLFF. The CDR3 bases are TGCGCCAGCAGCTTGTCAGGGCCTAATGAAAAACTGTTTTTT.

This chain uses TRBV19 with TRBJ2-2; weak D call: TRBD1 (6 bases). This CDR3 spans 17 amino acids. Germline CDR1 is LNHDA and CDR2 is SQIVND (reference sequence). The V and J ends lost 5 bases and 2 bases respectively, with 18 bases between them. The CDR3 nucleotides read TGTGCCAGTAGTGCCTCCGGGACACCCGGTAACACCGGGGAGCTGTTTTTT. Encoded protein: CASSASGTPGNTGELFF.

This clone has more than one count but fewer than ten. V usage is TRBV28 and J usage is TRBJ1-5, with a tentative D call TRBD1 (5 bases). V shed 2 bases and J shed 6 bases, with 17 bases lying between them. The CDR3 loop spans 16 amino acids. Germline lookup yields CDR1 MDHEN and CDR2 SYDVKM. The CDR3 sequence: CASSLPLAGFSQPQHF. The CDR3 coding sequence is TGTGCCAGCAGTTTACCCCTGGCAGGGTTTAGTCAGCCCCAGCATTTT. Full variable domain (outside the CDR3, taken from reference TRBV28 and TRBJ1-5): DVKVTQSSRYLVKRTGEKVFLECVQDMDHENMFWYRQDPGLGLRLIYFSYDVKMKEKGDIPEGYSVSREKKERFSLILESASTNQTSMYLCASSLPLAGFSQPQHFGDGTRLSIL.

This sequence joins TRBV6-5 and TRBJ2-3; D unresolved. Between the trimmed V and J ends, which lost 3 bases and 1 base, there was a span of 5 bases. This CDR3 region has 13 residues. The germline gives CDR1 MNHEY, CDR2 SVGAGI. In DNA, the CDR3 is TGTGCCAGCAGTTATACGGGCACAGATACGCAGTATTTT. Protein: CASSYTGTDTQYF.

The chain combines TRBV6-2 or TRBV6-3 with TRBJ1-2, with 9 bases that match TRBD1. CDR1 and CDR2 from the germline V gene are MNHEY and SVGEGT. V lost 0 bases, J lost 4 bases, and 9 bases stayed unmatched. The CDR3 totals 17 residues. The CDR3 spells CASSYSKETGGSYGYTF. Written as DNA, the CDR3 is TGTGCCAGCAGTTACTCGAAGGAAACAGGGGGCAGCTATGGCTACACCTTC.

The chain links TRBV5-1 to TRBJ2-1, with TRBD1 matching over 7 bases. With 5 bases clipped from V and 0 bases from J, the junction kept 8 bases outside the gene matches. The CDR3 contains 16 residues. From germline, CDR1 is SGHRS and CDR2 YFSETQ. The CDR3 DNA follows: TGCGCCAGCAGACGTACAGGGGATAGCTCCTACAATGAGCAGTTCTTC. The encoded protein is CASRRTGDSSYNEQFF. The full variable domain, in which reference TRBV5-1 and TRBJ2-1 provide the parts outside the CDR3, is KAGVTQTPRYLIKTRGQQVTLSCSPISGHRSVSWYQQTPGQGLQFLFEYFSETQRNKGNFPGRFSGRQFSNSRSEMNVSTLELGDSALYLCASRRTGDSSYNEQFFGPGTRLTVL.

This rearrangement joins TRBV7-3 to TRBJ2-5, with a weak D call TRBD1 (5 bases). Germline V gene lookup returns CDR1 SGHTA and CDR2 FQGTGA. This CDR3 is built from 15 residues. Trimming took 2 bases from V and 3 from J, leaving 13 bases between them. The CDR3 region is CASSLVGQNEETQYF. The CDR3 DNA reads TGTGCCAGCAGCTTAGTGGGGCAAAATGAAGAGACCCAGTACTTC.

CDR3 protein: CASSPPQGPLYNEQFF. The CDR3 DNA follows: TGTGCCAGCTCACCACCACAGGGCCCCCTTTACAATGAGCAGTTCTTC. V gene TRBV18 combines with J gene TRBJ2-1; a possible D gene is TRBD1 (6 bases). V lost 0 bases and J lost 4, with 13 bases in between. The CDR3 is made up of 16 amino acids. Germline loops: CDR1 KGHSH, CDR2 LQKENI.

The chain recombines TRBV19 with TRBJ2-3; 9 positions agree with TRBD2. Looked up from germline, CDR1 is LNHDA and CDR2 is SQIVND (reference sequence). The V and J ends lost 4 bases and 3 bases, in that order; junction bases with no gene match: 8. The CDR3 length is 16 residues. Here the CDR3 DNA reads TGTGCCAGTAGTACCCCTAGACTAGCGGTAACAGATACGCAGTATTTT. Protein: CASSTPRLAVTDTQYF.

The V and J genes are TRBV7-2 and TRBJ1-5; D might be TRBD1 (5 bases). The CDR3 sequence is 16 residues long. Trimming shortened V by 4 bases and J by 0 bases, and 13 bases separated the two germline ends. CDR1 SGHTA and CDR2 FQGNSA come from the germline V gene. The CDR3 protein is CASSSAGPHSNQPQHF. The CDR3 bases are TGTGCCAGCAGCTCCGCGGGACCACATAGCAATCAGCCCCAGCATTTT.

The chain is built from TRBV4-2 and TRBJ1-2, with D perhaps matching TRBD1 (5 bases). The CDR3 has 14 amino acids. The V and J ends lost 8 bases and 4 bases respectively, with 17 bases between them. In germline, CDR1 is LGHNA, CDR2 YNFKEQ. The CDR3 loop reads CASRIVGGTYGYTF. The CDR3 DNA is TGTGCCAGCCGTATCGTCGGGGGGACCTATGGCTACACCTTC.

The chain combines TRBV11-2 with TRBJ1-3; tentative D call: TRBD1 (6 bases). Germline lookup yields CDR1 SGHAT and CDR2 FQNNGV. The length of the CDR3 is 16 residues. Deletions cut 5 bases from V and 2 bases from J, with 16 bases between. In DNA form, the CDR3 reads TGTGCCAGCAGCCCGTGGGCCAGGGACACTGGAAACACCATATATTTT. Its translation: CASSPWARDTGNTIYF.

The rearrangement joins TRBV28 to TRBJ1-2, with 12 nucleotides matching TRBD1. The CDR3 sequence is 14 residues long. V lost 7 bases to trimming and J lost 8 bases; unmatched junction nucleotides: 8. CDR1 and CDR2 (germline): MDHEN, SYDVKM. The CDR3 loop reads CASNSGQGAGGYTF. CDR3 nucleotides: TGTGCCAGCAACTCGGGACAGGGGGCAGGGGGCTACACCTTC.